These 8 T cell receptor beta chains share one sample of origin, sequenced in a study of cytomegalovirus exposure and HLA in healthy donors. The primer mix had 60 Vbeta and 13 Jbeta primers. Profiled with immunoSEQ multiplex PCR; TCRdb holds only in-frame clones, not every one. There are about 91,000 clones in the sample; around 67% occur only once, and about 2.5% lies in the top ten. The specimen was PBMCs. The source of these receptors is a human donor in good health.

V usage is TRBV6-6 and J usage is TRBJ2-7; 8 nucleotides align to TRBD2. V was clipped by 6 bases and J by 1 base; unmatched bases: 8. Germline CDR1 and CDR2: MNHNY and SVGAGI (reference sequence). This CDR3 spans 15 amino acids. The DNA of the CDR3 is TGTGCCAGCAGCCGTTCGGGGGGGCTATCCTACGAGCAGTACTTC. This translates into CASSRSGGLSYEQYF.

CDR3 sequence reads: CSVPRSNTEAFF. The CDR3 bases are TGCAGCGTCCCTAGAAGTAACACTGAAGCTTTCTTT. The chain joins TRBV29-1 to TRBJ1-1, with no clear D. V was shortened by 6 bases and J by 2 bases, with 10 bases between the two germline ends. CDR1 is SQVTM and CDR2 is ANQGSEA in the germline V gene. The length of the CDR3 is 12 residues.

The V and J genes are TRBV13 and TRBJ2-7, with 7 bases that match TRBD1. V was pared by 5 bases and J by 3 bases, with 13 bases of the junction left unmatched. This CDR3 spans 16 amino acids. CDR1 is PRHDT, CDR2 FYEKMQ, per germline (reference sequence). This CDR3 reads CASSRPAGGYNYEQYF. The CDR3, as DNA: TGTGCCAGCAGCCGACCGGCAGGGGGATACAACTACGAGCAGTACTTC. The complete variable domain, with remaining parts taken from reference TRBV13 and TRBJ2-7, reads AAGVIQSPRHLIKEKRETATLKCYPIPRHDTVYWYQQGPGQDPQFLISFYEKMQSDKGSIPDRFSAQQFSDYHSELNMSSLELGDSALYFCASSRPAGGYNYEQYFGPGTRLTVT.

This clone was observed once. The rearrangement uses TRBV2 and TRBJ1-5; 7 bases agree with TRBD1. The V gene end was trimmed by 6 bases and the J gene end by 16 bases; junction bases not matched to a gene: 9. Germline assignment: CDR1 SNHLY and CDR2 FYNNEI. This CDR3 contains 11 residues. The CDR3 DNA is TGTGCCAGCAGCGTGACAGGGCCGCAACATTTT. Its protein product is CASSVTGPQHF. Variable domain in full (rest from reference TRBV2 and TRBJ1-5): EPEVTQTPSHQVTQMGQEVILRCVPISNHLYFYWYRQILGQKVEFLVSFYNNEISEKSEIFDDQFSVERPDGSNFTLKIRSTKLEDSAMYFCASSVTGPQHFGDGTRLSIL.

V and J are TRBV5-1 and TRBJ2-7; 8 positions agree with TRBD1. V was clipped by 8 bases and J by 4 bases; unmatched bases: 2. There are 11 residues in the CDR3. Looked up from germline, CDR1 is SGHRS and CDR2 is YFSETQ. This CDR3 is CASGTGYEQYF. For the CDR3, the DNA is TGCGCCAGTGGGACAGGATACGAGCAGTACTTC.

Of note for this clone: The junction and the germline gene differ at one end; a read error may be behind it. Other DNA sequences in this sample translate to the same CDR3. V gene TRBV19 combines with J gene TRBJ2-3, with TRBD2 matching over 11 bases. The CDR3 runs to 16 residues. Germline CDR1 reads LNHDA; CDR2 reads SQIVND (reference sequence). The CDR3 here is CASSTTSGGGTDTQYF. The CDR3 DNA is TGCGCCAGTAGTACCACTAGCGGGGGAGGCACAGATACGCAGTATTTT. The full variable domain, its missing parts supplied by reference TRBV19 and TRBJ2-3, is DGGITQSPKYLFRKEGQNVTLSCEQNLNHDAMYWYRQDPGQGLRLIYYSQIVNDFQKGDIAEGYSVSREKKESFPLTVTSAQKNPTAFYLCASSTTSGGGTDTQYFGPGTRLTVL.

The V gene is TRBV6-5, the J gene TRBJ1-1; unclear D gene. This CDR3 is 13 amino acids long. Germline loops: CDR1 MNHEY, CDR2 SVGAGI. The germline V and J ends were trimmed by 5 bases and 3 bases, with 10 bases remaining between them. The CDR3 region has the DNA TGTGCCAGCAGTCCCACCCCGGACACTGAAGCTTTCTTT. As protein: CASSPTPDTEAFF.

The rearrangement links TRBV27 to TRBJ2-7; D perhaps matches TRBD2 (7 bases). Trimming left V 5 bases short and J 1 base short, with 21 bases between. Germline V CDR1 and CDR2: MNHEY, SMNVEV (reference sequence). CDR3 length equals 17 residues. CDR3 loop: CASSPRGGRGWSYEQYF. The CDR3 region has the DNA TGTGCCAGCAGTCCGAGGGGGGGGCGGGGATGGTCCTACGAGCAGTACTTC.